Sequencing of this T cell receptor (beta chain) was carried out in a study of blood T cell repertoires in COVID-19. Looking at the study overall: Whether acute or convalescent, the COVID-19 samples came from the United States, Italy and Spain. T cells, B-cell-depleted T cells, or PBMCs provided the cDNA or gDNA that served as material.

The CDR3 loop spans 17 amino acids. The trim removed 0 bases at V and 3 bases at J, leaving 8 bases unmatched. The authors' processing: Estimates of nucleated cell counts were drawn from the amplification of reference gene primers. The table came from immunoSEQ multiplex PCR; TCRdb's copy has only in-frame clones and leaves some out. V and J calls and clone size are copied from that table; D and trimming were computed from the DNA. The sample gives 140,000 or so clones, over 65% of which show up once; roughly 4.4% is in the top ten. Sequenced sample: peripheral blood. The receptor was derived from a human donor in a cohort sampled during active COVID-19. The chain carries TRBV5-3 and TRBJ2-3; 9 positions match TRBD2. TRBV5-3 is an ORF, and what it does is uncertain. CDR3 DNA sequence: TGTGCCAGAAGCTTGGGACTAGCGGAGCTAAGGACAGATACGCAGTATTTT. It codes for CARSLGLAELRTDTQYF.